This TCR beta chain was recovered during a study of blood T cell repertoires in COVID-19. V dropped 7 bases and J dropped 2; count of bases not matched to a gene: 15. The CDR3 extends over 17 amino acids. CDR1 and CDR2 from the germline V gene are SGHVS and FNYEAQ. The cohort comprised adults aged about 18 to 100 years residing in about two dozen US areas. Clinical history reported by participants formed the basis on which cohorts were assigned. The study counted Cohort 3 donors as recovered given two negative PCRs, clearance, or symptom resolution. Original analysis: Estimation of nucleated cell counts was performed using reference gene primer amplification. Profiled with immunoSEQ multiplex PCR; TCRdb holds only in-frame clones, not every one. From that table come the V and J calls and clone size; the DNA was used to work out D and trimming. The repertoire consists of more than 300,000 clones, with over 85% occurring once and the leading ten covering almost 9.5%.

Sequenced input: PBMCs or T cells enriched from blood (not recorded which). The sequence was collected from a woman younger than 45 who had recovered from COVID-19. The chain carries TRBV7-6 and TRBJ2-5; 8 nucleotides agree with TRBD2. This chain's CDR3 is CASTEGGGSGNQETQYF. The CDR3 coding sequence is TGTGCCAGCACCGAAGGGGGGGGTAGCGGGAATCAAGAGACCCAGTACTTC.